The 32 T cell receptor beta chains reported below all come from one sample, sequenced in a study of CD8 T cells in ankylosing spondylitis. TCRdb passed the 5' RACE reads through MiXCR, listing each CDR3 protein once. The sample has about 350,000 distinct CDR3 sequences, approximately 22% seen once. The material sequenced was blood, either unsorted or a sorted T cell fraction (not recorded which). The receptors originated from a male donor with ankylosing spondylitis or in good health (not recorded which).

A few counts support this clonotype. The chain joins TRBV7-8 to TRBJ2-2; no clear D. V was pared by 5 bases and J by 0 bases, with 13 bases between. The length of the CDR3 is 16 residues. CDR1 and CDR2 (germline): SGHVS, FQNEAQ. CDR3 DNA sequence: TGTGCCAGCAGCCCGCCCTTTTACACGAACACCGGGGAGCTGTTTTTT. This encodes CASSPPFYTNTGELFF.

This chain joins TRBV28 and TRBJ1-2, with TRBD1 as a possible D gene (5 bases). CDR3 length equals 13 residues. Germline V gives CDR1 MDHEN, CDR2 SYDVKM. V lost 6 bases, J lost 2 bases, and 10 bases lay in between. In DNA, the CDR3 is TGTGCCAGCAGGGGGGGTGAAAACTATGGCTACACCTTC. Encoded protein: CASRGGENYGYTF.

The chain employs TRBV6-5 and TRBJ2-5; tentative D call: TRBD2 (6 bases). Germline CDR1 is MNHEY and CDR2 is SVGAGI. The CDR3 sequence is 16 residues long. Trimming removed 0 bases at V and 4 bases at J, with 15 bases between. Here the CDR3 reads CASSYSSGALGETQYF. The CDR3, as DNA: TGTGCCAGCAGTTACTCGTCGGGAGCCCTGGGAGAGACCCAGTACTTC.

This sequence joins TRBV2 and TRBJ2-7, with TRBD2 matching over 12 bases. The CDR3 loop spans 15 amino acids. Germline trimming cut 5 bases from V and 5 bases from J; bases unmatched to any gene: 7. Germline V CDR1 and CDR2: SNHLY, FYNNEI. As DNA, the CDR3 is TGTGCCAGCAGTTACGGACTAGCGGGGTTCAACGAGCAGTACTTC. The encoded protein is CASSYGLAGFNEQYF.

The CDR3 loop reads CSARGLAGHPFTDTQYF. The DNA of the CDR3 is TGCAGTGCTAGGGGTCTAGCGGGGCACCCTTTCACAGATACGCAGTATTTT. The V and J genes are TRBV20-1 and TRBJ2-3; TRBD2 matches 9 bases. The CDR3 totals 17 residues. The germline CDR1 and CDR2 sequences are DFQATT and SNEGSKA (reference sequence). The ends lost 3 bases at V and 2 bases at J; junction bases unmatched: 12.

The rearrangement uses TRBV29-1 and TRBJ2-3, with D perhaps TRBD1 (6 bases). The V gene lost 7 bases and the J gene lost 6 bases, with 17 bases spanning the gap. There are 13 residues in the CDR3. Germline V gives CDR1 SQVTM, CDR2 ANQGSEA. CDR3 sequence reads: CSAPGQPGDTQYF. The CDR3 DNA follows: TGCAGCGCCCCAGGACAGCCGGGGGATACGCAGTATTTT.

V usage is TRBV20-1 and J usage is TRBJ2-1, with unresolved D. The CDR3 contains 15 residues. V lost 0 bases, J lost 2 bases, and 11 bases lay in between. The germline V gene has CDR1 DFQATT and CDR2 SNEGSKA (reference sequence). For the CDR3, the DNA is TGCAGTGCTAGAGATCACAGACATACCTACAATGAGCAGTTCTTC. Protein product: CSARDHRHTYNEQFF.

The chain uses TRBV29-1 and TRBJ2-7, with 7 nucleotides matching TRBD2. CDR1 and CDR2 (germline): SQVTM, ANQGSEA. There are 15 residues in the CDR3. V was clipped by 3 bases and J by 2 bases; unmatched bases: 10. The CDR3 sequence: CSVEGEGQAPYEQYF. CDR3 DNA sequence: TGCAGCGTTGAGGGGGAGGGGCAGGCCCCCTACGAGCAGTACTTC.

The chain combines TRBV5-1 with TRBJ2-7; no definite D call. Germline V gene data show CDR1 as SGHRS and CDR2 as YFSETQ. This CDR3 contains 14 residues. V was clipped by 3 bases and J by 0 bases, with 10 bases between them. The CDR3 loop reads CASSSAGRSYEQYF. DNA of the CDR3: TGCGCCAGCAGCTCTGCCGGGCGCTCCTACGAGCAGTACTTC.

The CDR3 region has the DNA TGCGCCAGCAGCCAACTGCCGGGACACGCGGAGACAGATACGCAGTATTTT. It yields the protein CASSQLPGHAETDTQYF. The chain uses TRBV4-1 and TRBJ2-3; maybe TRBD1 (6 bases). The CDR3 totals 17 residues. V was cut by 2 bases and J by 3 bases, with 18 bases left in between. Germline lookup yields CDR1 MGHRA and CDR2 YSYEKL.

The V gene is TRBV29-1, the J gene TRBJ2-7; D is unclear. From germline, CDR1 is SQVTM and CDR2 ANQGSEA. This CDR3 has 10 residues. V shed 3 bases and J shed 4 bases, with 4 bases lying between them. CDR3 loop: CSVERYEQYF. The CDR3 DNA sequence: TGCAGCGTTGAGAGGTACGAGCAGTACTTC.

This clonotype occurred many times. The V and J genes are TRBV25-1 and TRBJ1-1; D not certain. This CDR3 contains 15 residues. Trimming removed 4 bases from V and 0 bases from J, with 12 bases in between. Looked up from germline, CDR1 is MGHDK and CDR2 is SYGVNS. This chain's CDR3 is CASSGWQAMNTEAFF. The CDR3 DNA follows: TGTGCCAGCAGTGGTTGGCAGGCAATGAACACTGAAGCTTTCTTT. Together with reference TRBV25-1 and TRBJ1-1, the CDR3 gives the full variable domain: EADIYQTPRYLVIGTGKKITLECSQTMGHDKMYWYQQDPGMELHLIHYSYGVNSTEKGDLSSESTVSRIRTEHFPLTLESARPSHTSQYLCASSGWQAMNTEAFFGQGTRLTVV.

In this sample, this clonotype turned up a few times. The chain employs TRBV25-1 and TRBJ2-7; 7 bases are a match to TRBD1. From germline, CDR1 is MGHDK and CDR2 SYGVNS. V lost 7 bases to trimming and J lost 7 bases; unmatched junction nucleotides: 16. This CDR3 spans 15 amino acids. The CDR3 is CASTPNDRVPLEQYF. CDR3 nucleotide sequence: TGTGCCAGCACTCCTAACGACAGGGTACCACTTGAGCAGTACTTC.

This clonotype was detected only a few times. The genes are TRBV11-2 and TRBJ2-7; D might be TRBD2 (6 bases). CDR1 is SGHAT, CDR2 FQNNGV, per germline. The CDR3 runs to 14 residues. V lost 5 bases and J lost 2, with 13 bases in between. CDR3 DNA sequence: TGTGCCAGCAGCGGCGAGGAGGGGCCCTACGAGCAGTACTTC. It is translated as CASSGEEGPYEQYF. The whole variable domain, remainder taken from reference TRBV11-2 and TRBJ2-7, is EAGVAQSPRYKIIEKRQSVAFWCNPISGHATLYWYQQILGQGPKLLIQFQNNGVVDDSQLPKDRFSAERLKGVDSTLKIQPAKLEDSAVYLCASSGEEGPYEQYFGPGTRLTVT.

The chain couples TRBV12-3 or TRBV12-4 to TRBJ2-1, with TRBD2 as a possible D gene (7 bases). CDR3 length equals 15 residues. Trimming left V 5 bases short and J 8 bases short, with 19 bases between. CDR3 sequence reads: CASSPPRGAGHEQFF. The CDR3 nucleotides are TGTGCCAGCAGTCCCCCTCGGGGGGCCGGGCATGAGCAGTTCTTC.

The rearrangement links TRBV15 to TRBJ2-1, with 10 bases that match TRBD1. Per germline, CDR1 LNHNV and CDR2 YYDKDF (reference sequence). The CDR3 length is 14 residues. V lost 8 bases, J lost 6 bases, and 7 bases stayed unmatched. The CDR3 coding sequence is TGTGCCACCTCACTCCGGGACAGGGGCAATGAGCAGTTCTTC. Protein: CATSLRDRGNEQFF. The whole variable domain, remainder taken from reference TRBV15 and TRBJ2-1, is DAMVIQNPRYQVTQFGKPVTLSCSQTLNHNVMYWYQQKSSQAPKLLFHYYDKDFNNEADTPDNFQSRRPNTSFCFLDIRSPGLGDTAMYLCATSLRDRGNEQFFGPGTRLTVL.

This clonotype turned up a few times. The V call is TRBV6-5, the J call TRBJ1-1; D remains unclear. There are 14 residues in the CDR3. Trimming took off 1 base at V and 0 bases at J, with 6 bases between the two ends. Germline V CDR1 and CDR2: MNHEY, SVGAGI. CDR3 amino acids: CASSYFRMNTEAFF. The CDR3 region has the DNA TGTGCCAGCAGTTACTTTCGGATGAACACTGAAGCTTTCTTT.

The chain is built from TRBV27 and TRBJ2-2; D possibly corresponds to TRBD2 (5 bases). From germline, CDR1 is MNHEY and CDR2 SMNVEV (reference sequence). The length of the CDR3 is 15 residues. V was pared by 5 bases and J by 3 bases, with 13 bases between. CDR3 coding DNA: TGTGCCAGCAGTCGGGGAAGGTTACACACCGGGGAGCTGTTTTTT. As protein: CASSRGRLHTGELFF.

J is TRBJ2-5 and V is TRBV11-2, with D unclear. Germline V gene data show CDR1 as SGHAT and CDR2 as FQNNGV. The CDR3 runs to 16 residues. V gave up 1 base and J gave up 0 bases, with 12 bases separating them. As DNA, the CDR3 is TGTGCCAGCAGCTTAGGATCCTTTCCTAACCAAGAGACCCAGTACTTC. Residues: CASSLGSFPNQETQYF.

This clonotype has more than one count but fewer than ten. V is TRBV24-1 and J is TRBJ2-2; tentatively, D is TRBD1 or TRBD2 (5 bases each). The V gene's germline CDR1 is KGHDR and CDR2 SFDVKD. Trimming removed 1 base from V and 4 bases from J, with 15 bases in between. This CDR3 comprises 17 residues. Here the CDR3 DNA reads TGTGCCACCAGTGATTTTCGGAGCAGGGCGGGCACCGGGGAGCTGTTTTTT. This encodes CATSDFRSRAGTGELFF.

The chain joins TRBV9 to TRBJ2-5; the match to TRBD2 covers 9 bases. Germline V gene sequence: CDR1 SGDLS, CDR2 YYNGEE. This CDR3 has 17 residues. With V trimmed by 0 bases and J by 1 base, 7 bases remained unmatched. CDR3 sequence reads: CASSVGGAGGPQETQYF. The CDR3 bases are TGTGCCAGCAGCGTAGGAGGAGCGGGGGGTCCCCAAGAGACCCAGTACTTC.

The chain is built from TRBV7-2 and TRBJ1-6; weak D call: TRBD1 (6 bases). Germline V gene lookup returns CDR1 SGHTA and CDR2 FQGNSA. The CDR3 has 17 amino acids. Trimming shortened V by 0 bases and J by 6 bases, and 15 bases separated the two germline ends. CDR3 bases: TGTGCCAGCAGCTTAGCGGGCACGACAGGTCCTAATTCACCCCTCCACTTT. Translated, it gives CASSLAGTTGPNSPLHF. Together with reference TRBV7-2 and TRBJ1-6, the CDR3 gives the full variable domain: GAGVSQSPSNKVTEKGKDVELRCDPISGHTALYWYRQSLGQGLEFLIYFQGNSAPDKSGLPSDRFSAERTGGSVSTLTIQRTQQEDSAVYLCASSLAGTTGPNSPLHFGNGTRLTVT.

This clonotype was seen only a few times. The J gene is TRBJ2-1, the V gene TRBV6-5, with D tentatively TRBD2 (5 bases). CDR3 length equals 10 residues. CDR1 is MNHEY and CDR2 is SVGAGI in the germline V gene. Trimming left V 10 bases short and J 14 bases short, with 15 bases between. CDR3 sequence: CATHEGREFF. DNA of the CDR3: TGTGCCACGCACGAGGGAAGGGAGTTCTTC.

This clonotype has only a few counts. The chain uses TRBV27 and TRBJ2-2, with D perhaps assigned TRBD1 or TRBD2 (6 bases each). Per germline, CDR1 MNHEY and CDR2 SMNVEV (reference sequence). The CDR3 contains 17 residues. V dropped 4 bases and J dropped 2 bases, with 17 bases sitting between them. CDR3 sequence (DNA): TGTGCCAGCAGTTCACCCGCACGGGGGCCCAACACCGGGGAGCTGTTTTTT. This gives the protein CASSSPARGPNTGELFF.

The V gene is TRBV27, the J gene TRBJ2-7; TRBD1 agrees at 8 bases. The germline CDR1 and CDR2 sequences are MNHEY and SMNVEV (reference sequence). Trimming removed 5 bases from V and 2 bases from J; junction bases left unmatched: 5. The CDR3 covers 14 residues. As DNA, the CDR3 is TGTGCCAGCAGTCTACAGGGGGATGCCTACGAGCAGTACTTC. Translating it yields CASSLQGDAYEQYF.

This clonotype has more than one count but fewer than ten. The chain links TRBV29-1 to TRBJ2-7; 11 nucleotides match TRBD1. Losses at the gene ends were 3 bases for V and 6 bases for J; bases not matched to a gene: 4. This CDR3 has 13 amino acids. Germline CDR1 and CDR2: SQVTM and ANQGSEA. CDR3 sequence: CSVDSDRGREQYF. The DNA for the CDR3 is TGCAGCGTTGACTCGGACAGGGGGCGCGAGCAGTACTTC.

The J gene is TRBJ2-2, the V gene TRBV12-3 or TRBV12-4; D gene unclear. The CDR3 contains 12 residues. Deletions cut 6 bases from V and 6 bases from J, with 8 bases between. For the CDR3, the DNA is TGTGCCAGCAGCGAACGGGCCGGGGAGCTGTTTTTT. It translates to CASSERAGELFF.

This CDR3 is CASSLDRGDEQFF. CDR3 coding DNA: TGTGCCAGCAGCTTAGACAGAGGGGATGAGCAGTTCTTC. This rearrangement joins TRBV7-9 to TRBJ2-1; either TRBD1 or TRBD2 may fit D (5 bases each). Trimming pared 1 base from V and 8 bases from J, leaving 9 bases between. This CDR3 contains 13 residues. CDR1 and CDR2 (germline): SEHNR, FQNEAQ (reference sequence).

This clonotype was observed a few times. The rearrangement links TRBV29-1 to TRBJ2-4; 7 positions match TRBD1. CDR3 length: 16 amino acids. Germline loops: CDR1 SQVTM, CDR2 ANQGSEA. After removal of 4 bases from V and 0 bases from J, the junction contained 9 bases not matched to a gene. This chain's CDR3 is CSVVPGQYLAKNIQYF. As DNA, the CDR3 is TGCAGCGTTGTCCCGGGACAGTACCTAGCCAAAAACATTCAGTACTTC.

Here the CDR3 reads CASSTTSGDAPYTQYF. The CDR3 DNA reads as TGTGCCAGCAGCACCACTAGCGGGGATGCACCTTATACGCAGTATTTT. This rearrangement joins TRBV7-9 to TRBJ2-3; TRBD2 agrees at 10 bases. The CDR3 totals 16 residues. V lost 5 bases, J lost 7 bases, and 12 bases stayed unmatched. Per the germline V gene, CDR1 is SEHNR and CDR2 is FQNEAQ (reference sequence).

This clonotype was seen only a few times. The V and J genes are TRBV9 and TRBJ2-4; D tentatively reads TRBD1 or TRBD2 (5 bases each). The CDR3 totals 14 residues. From germline, CDR1 is SGDLS and CDR2 YYNGEE. Deletions cut 4 bases from V and 7 bases from J, with 15 bases between. CDR3 region: CASSSGQGPNIQYF. CDR3 sequence (DNA): TGTGCCAGCAGCTCGGGGCAGGGCCCCAACATTCAGTACTTC.

This rearrangement joins TRBV12-3 or TRBV12-4 to TRBJ2-2; 7 nucleotides align to TRBD2. CDR3 length: 16 amino acids. The V and J ends lost 7 bases and 4 bases, in that order; junction bases with no gene match: 12. The CDR3 region has the DNA TGTGCCAGCACCCTCCGGTTGGGGGGGGGCACCGGGGAGCTGTTTTTT. Its translation is CASTLRLGGGTGELFF.